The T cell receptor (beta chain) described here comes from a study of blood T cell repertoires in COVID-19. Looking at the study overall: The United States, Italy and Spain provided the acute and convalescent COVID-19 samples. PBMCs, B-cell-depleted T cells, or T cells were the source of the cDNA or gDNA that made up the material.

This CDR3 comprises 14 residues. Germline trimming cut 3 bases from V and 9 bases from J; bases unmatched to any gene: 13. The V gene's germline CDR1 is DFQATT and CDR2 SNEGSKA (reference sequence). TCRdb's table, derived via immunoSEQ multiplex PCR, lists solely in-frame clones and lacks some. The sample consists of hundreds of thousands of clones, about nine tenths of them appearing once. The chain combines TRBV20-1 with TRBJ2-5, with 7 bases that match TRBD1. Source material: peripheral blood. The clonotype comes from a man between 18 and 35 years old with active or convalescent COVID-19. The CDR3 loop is CSASQTGTTGAQYF. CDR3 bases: TGCAGTGCTAGTCAGACAGGGACCACCGGGGCCCAGTACTTC.